Following are 16 T cell receptor beta chains from one sample sequenced in a study of Ad26.COV2.S vaccination and SARS-CoV-2 variants. Generated by immunoSEQ multiplex PCR, the TCRdb table keeps only in-frame clones and is missing some. The table lists some 250,000 clones, over 75% of them singletons. Treatment in this sample: some 20 received Ad26.COV2.S at low or high dose, single or two shots; roughly 5 received placebo; per-sample allocation not given. Vaccine and placebo recipients were sampled on day 63 after the first injection. The sequencing here drew on peripheral blood, taken in a trial of Ad26.COV2.S vaccine versus placebo. These receptors were taken from a person between 18 and 60 years old who received the Ad26.COV2.S COVID-19 vaccine or a placebo.

The chain joins TRBV28 to TRBJ2-3, with D possibly being TRBD2 (6 bases). V gave up 2 bases and J gave up 6 bases, with 12 bases separating them. The CDR3 loop spans 14 amino acids. Germline V gene sequence: CDR1 MDHEN, CDR2 SYDVKM. CDR3: CASSLPGVSDTQYF. DNA of the CDR3: TGTGCCAGCAGTTTACCGGGAGTGTCTGATACGCAGTATTTT.

The sample holds one count of this clone. The rearrangement joins TRBV5-1 to TRBJ2-3; D might be TRBD1 (6 bases). This CDR3 is 15 amino acids long. Trimming pared 3 bases from V and 5 bases from J, leaving 16 bases between. The germline V gene has CDR1 SGHRS and CDR2 YFSETQ. The CDR3 region is CASSSTGSQIDTQYF. The CDR3 nucleotides are TGCGCCAGCAGCTCCACAGGGAGTCAGATAGATACGCAGTATTTT. The variable domain in full, completed from reference TRBV5-1 and TRBJ2-3, reads KAGVTQTPRYLIKTRGQQVTLSCSPISGHRSVSWYQQTPGQGLQFLFEYFSETQRNKGNFPGRFSGRQFSNSRSEMNVSTLELGDSALYLCASSSTGSQIDTQYFGPGTRLTVL.

The J gene is TRBJ2-5, the V gene TRBV7-2; 10 nucleotides align to TRBD2. V was clipped by 1 base and J by 4 bases; unmatched bases: 6. Germline CDR1 SGHTA, CDR2 FQGNSA. The CDR3 is made up of 16 amino acids. The CDR3 sequence: CASSLGPSGGGETQYF. CDR3 coding DNA: TGTGCCAGCAGCTTAGGGCCTAGCGGGGGTGGAGAGACCCAGTACTTC.

The genes are TRBV24-1 and TRBJ2-7; maybe TRBD2 (5 bases). V gave up 9 bases and J gave up 7 bases, with 15 bases separating them. This CDR3 is built from 12 residues. CDR1 and CDR2 from the germline V gene are KGHDR and SFDVKD. CDR3 region: CATAESRGEQYF. The DNA of the CDR3 is TGTGCCACCGCGGAAAGCCGAGGGGAGCAGTACTTC.

The V and J genes are TRBV30 and TRBJ2-7, with D possibly matching TRBD2 (6 bases). Germline V gives CDR1 GTSNPN, CDR2 SVGIG (reference sequence). V lost 4 bases, J lost 3 bases, and 13 bases lay in between. The CDR3 runs 13 residues. The CDR3 sequence: CAWNKGLFYEQYF. The DNA for the CDR3 is TGTGCCTGGAATAAGGGACTGTTCTACGAGCAGTACTTC.

This clone was seen a single time. The genes are TRBV19 and TRBJ1-5; TRBD1 matches 12 bases. The CDR3 is 18 amino acids. J gave up 0 bases and V 6 bases, and 9 bases lay outside the gene matches. Germline values: CDR1 LNHDA, CDR2 SQIVND (reference sequence). This CDR3 reads CASRAGDRGPYSNQPQHF. CDR3 sequence (DNA): TGTGCCAGTAGAGCGGGGGACAGGGGGCCCTATAGCAATCAGCCCCAGCATTTT.

V gene TRBV6-2 or TRBV6-3 combines with J gene TRBJ1-5; weak D call: TRBD1 (5 bases). Trimming removed 6 bases at V and 0 bases at J, with 12 bases between. This CDR3 is 15 amino acids long. CDR1 and CDR2 from the germline V gene are MNHEY and SVGEGT. CDR3 residues: CASSPGTYSNQPQHF. The CDR3 DNA follows: TGTGCCAGCAGCCCAGGGACCTATAGCAATCAGCCCCAGCATTTT.

The V and J genes are TRBV9 and TRBJ2-5; 7 nucleotides align to TRBD2. The germline V gene has CDR1 SGDLS and CDR2 YYNGEE. This CDR3 has 16 amino acids. V was clipped by 0 bases and J by 1 base; unmatched bases: 6. The CDR3 region is CASSVGGGPTQETQYF. CDR3 nucleotides: TGTGCCAGCAGCGTAGGGGGGGGTCCCACCCAAGAGACCCAGTACTTC.

The rearrangement links TRBV20-1 to TRBJ1-2, with 7 bases matching TRBD1. J was trimmed by 6 bases and V by 7 bases; bases with no gene match: 5. Germline V CDR1 and CDR2: DFQATT, SNEGSKA (reference sequence). CDR3 length equals 11 residues. CDR3 sequence (DNA): TGCAGTGTAACAGGGGCTCATGGCTACACCTTC. It specifies CSVTGAHGYTF.

The gene calls are TRBV5-1 and TRBJ2-2, with a weak D call TRBD2 (6 bases). Trimming removed 6 bases at V and 0 bases at J, with 27 bases between. This CDR3 region has 20 residues. The V gene's germline CDR1 is SGHRS and CDR2 YFSETQ. The CDR3 DNA is TGCGCCAGCACCTTAGGGGTCCGGGGGACCCACAGCGCGAACACCGGGGAGCTGTTTTTT. Its protein is CASTLGVRGTHSANTGELFF.

V and J are TRBV28 and TRBJ1-5; tentative D call: TRBD1 (6 bases). The CDR3 consists of 16 residues. V lost 6 bases and J lost 3, with 18 bases in between. Germline V gives CDR1 MDHEN, CDR2 SYDVKM. CDR3 in DNA: TGTGCCAGCAGACCAACCTCGGACAGATCCAATCAGCCCCAGCATTTT. Translated, it gives CASRPTSDRSNQPQHF.

V and J are TRBV19 and TRBJ2-7, with TRBD2 matching over 8 bases. The length of the CDR3 is 15 residues. Germline-derived CDR1 and CDR2 are LNHDA and SQIVND (reference sequence). V shed 4 bases, J shed 2 bases, and the junction held 7 bases outside the gene matches. Here the CDR3 reads CASSKAGAYPYEQYF. For the CDR3, the DNA is TGTGCCAGTAGTAAAGCGGGAGCCTACCCCTACGAGCAGTACTTC.

This chain connects TRBV24-1 to TRBJ2-1, with 9 bases that match TRBD1. Trimming at V came to 3 bases and at J to 7 bases, leaving 3 bases not matched to a gene. CDR3 size: 14 residues. Per germline, CDR1 KGHDR and CDR2 SFDVKD. CDR3 DNA sequence: TGTGCCACCAGTGATCCCGGACAGGGGAATGAGCAGTTCTTC. Protein: CATSDPGQGNEQFF.

The chain employs TRBV24-1 and TRBJ2-1; possibly TRBD1 for D (6 bases). The CDR3 consists of 16 residues. V lost 7 bases and J 12 bases, leaving 27 bases between the germline ends. CDR1 is KGHDR and CDR2 is SFDVKD in the germline V gene. For the CDR3, the DNA is TGTGCCACCAGACTATCTTTAAGACAGGCGGTTAGGGGGCAGTTCTTC. Amino acids: CATRLSLRQAVRGQFF.

The chain uses TRBV15 and TRBJ1-1; 7 nucleotides agree with TRBD1. After removal of 1 base from V and 7 bases from J, the junction contained 6 bases not matched to a gene. CDR1 is LNHNV, CDR2 YYDKDF, per germline (reference sequence). The CDR3 is 14 residues long. The CDR3, as DNA: TGTGCCACCAGCAGAGGGGGGAGGGACAGTGAAGCTTTCTTT. It codes for CATSRGGRDSEAFF.

This chain connects TRBV3-1 (or the pseudogene TRBV3-2) to TRBJ2-7, with D possibly being TRBD1 or TRBD2 (6 bases each). CDR1 is LGHDT and CDR2 is YNNKEL in the germline V gene (reference sequence). The germline V and J ends were trimmed by 4 bases and 1 base, with 17 bases remaining between them. The length of the CDR3 is 16 residues. For the CDR3, the DNA is TGTGCCAGCAGCCTTATCCCCGGGGGCCTTTCCTACGAGCAGTACTTC. This gives the protein CASSLIPGGLSYEQYF.